Presented here are 2 T cell receptor beta chains from one specimen sequenced in a study of response to subunit inactivated influenza vaccine. One entry per CDR3 protein results from TCRdb running MiXCR on the RT-PCR reads. The sample records about 240,000 distinct CDR3 sequences, over 9% being singletons. Material: non-naive T cells sorted from PBMCs, obtained 14 days before vaccination. Receptor source: a man between 45 and 60 years old who received an inactivated influenza vaccine.

The J gene is TRBJ2-5, the V gene TRBV12-3 or TRBV12-4; D is undetermined. V was cut by 3 bases and J by 7 bases, with 9 bases left in between. The CDR3 loop spans 12 amino acids. The CDR3 DNA reads as TGTGCCAGCAGTTTGAGTAAAGGGACCCAGTACTTC. This encodes CASSLSKGTQYF.

This clonotype was seen a few times. This chain joins TRBV6-2 or TRBV6-3 and TRBJ2-7; 9 bases map to TRBD2. V trimming: 3 bases; J trimming: 2 bases; junction bases outside the gene matches: 8. Germline values: CDR1 MNHEY, CDR2 SVGEGT. CDR3 size: 16 residues. CDR3 loop: CASSYLSGGPAYEQYF. CDR3 bases: TGTGCCAGCAGTTATCTTAGCGGGGGACCCGCCTACGAGCAGTACTTC.